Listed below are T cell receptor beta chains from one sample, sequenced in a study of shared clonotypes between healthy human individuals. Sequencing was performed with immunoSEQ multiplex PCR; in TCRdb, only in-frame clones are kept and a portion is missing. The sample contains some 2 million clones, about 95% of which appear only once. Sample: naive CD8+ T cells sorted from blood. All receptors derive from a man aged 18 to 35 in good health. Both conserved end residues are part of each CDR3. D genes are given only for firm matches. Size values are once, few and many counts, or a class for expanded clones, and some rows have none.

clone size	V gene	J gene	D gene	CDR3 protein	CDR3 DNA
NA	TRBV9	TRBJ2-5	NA	CASSVEGGSLETQYF	TGTGCCAGCAGCGTAGAGGGGGGGAGTCTGGAGACCCAGTACTTC
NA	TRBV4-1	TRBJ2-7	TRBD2	CASSLQASGTYEQYF	TGCGCCAGCAGCCTACAGGCTAGCGGGACATACGAGCAGTACTTC
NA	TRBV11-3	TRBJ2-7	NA	CASSLDISNEQYF	TGTGCCAGCAGCTTAGATATTAGCAACGAGCAGTACTTC
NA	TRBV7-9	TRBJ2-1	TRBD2	CASSDTSGRFNEQFF	TGTGCCAGCAGCGACACTAGCGGGAGGTTCAATGAGCAGTTCTTC
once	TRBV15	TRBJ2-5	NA	CATSRDRGGETQYF	TGTGCCACCAGCAGAGATAGGGGGGGCGAGACCCAGTACTTC
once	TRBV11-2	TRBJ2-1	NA	CASGLDGGYFF	TGTGCCAGCGGCTTGGACGGGGGCTACTTCTTC
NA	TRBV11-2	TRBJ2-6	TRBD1	CASSLGTGGYGANVLTF	TGTGCCAGCAGCTTAGGGACAGGGGGTTATGGGGCCAACGTCCTGACTTTC
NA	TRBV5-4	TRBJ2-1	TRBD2	CASSPNGGDVDNEQFF	TGTGCCAGCAGCCCGAACGGGGGGGACGTCGACAATGAGCAGTTCTTC
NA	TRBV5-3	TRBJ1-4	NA	CARNLNEKLFF	TGTGCCAGAAACCTTAATGAAAAACTGTTTTTT
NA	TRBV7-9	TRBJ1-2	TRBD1	CASSLGTGYGYTF	TGTGCCAGCAGCTTGGGGACAGGGTATGGCTACACCTTC
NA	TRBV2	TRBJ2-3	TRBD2	CASSEPPSLAGSTDTQYF	TGTGCCAGCAGTGAACCTCCCTCTTTAGCGGGGTCCACAGATACGCAGTATTTT
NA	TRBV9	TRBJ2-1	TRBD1	CASSEGTGGLEQFF	TGTGCCAGCAGCGAGGGGACAGGGGGACTTGAGCAGTTCTTC
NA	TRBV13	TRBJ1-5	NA	CASSLGLGNQPQHF	TGTGCCAGCAGCTTAGGCCTCGGGAATCAGCCCCAGCATTTT
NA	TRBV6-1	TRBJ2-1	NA	CASSEDSTPRNEQFF	TGTGCCAGCAGTGAAGATTCTACGCCCCGGAATGAGCAGTTCTTC
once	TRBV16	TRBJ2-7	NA	CASTPSRGYEQYF	TGTGCCAGCACCCCTTCACGGGGCTACGAGCAGTACTTC
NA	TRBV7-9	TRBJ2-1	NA	CASSSPGSWDEQFF	TGTGCCAGCAGCTCTCCGGGGTCGTGGGATGAGCAGTTCTTC
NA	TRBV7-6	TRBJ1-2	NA	CASSLEGDGYTF	TGTGCCAGCAGCTTAGAGGGGGACGGCTACACCTTC
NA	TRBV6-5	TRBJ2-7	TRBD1	CASSYGTATYEQYF	TGTGCCAGCAGTTACGGGACAGCTACCTACGAGCAGTACTTC